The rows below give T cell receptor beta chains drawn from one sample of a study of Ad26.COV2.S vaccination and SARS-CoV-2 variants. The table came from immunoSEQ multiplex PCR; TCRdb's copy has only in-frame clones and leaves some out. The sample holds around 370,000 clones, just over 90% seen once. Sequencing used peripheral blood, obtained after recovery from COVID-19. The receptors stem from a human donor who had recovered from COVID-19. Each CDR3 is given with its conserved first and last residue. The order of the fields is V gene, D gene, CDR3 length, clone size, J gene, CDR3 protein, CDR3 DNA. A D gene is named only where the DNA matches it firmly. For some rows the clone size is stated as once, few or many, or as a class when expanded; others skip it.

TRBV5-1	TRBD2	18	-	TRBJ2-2	CASSSGLAGGTNTGELFF	TGCGCCAGCAGCTCGGGACTAGCGGGCGGTACGAACACCGGGGAGCTGTTTTTT
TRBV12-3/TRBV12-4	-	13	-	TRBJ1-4	CASRYSPGEKLFF	TGTGCCAGCCGGTATAGTCCGGGGGAAAAACTGTTTTTT
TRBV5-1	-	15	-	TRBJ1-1	CASIRTDGMNTEAFF	TGCGCCAGCATTAGGACGGACGGTATGAACACTGAAGCTTTCTTT
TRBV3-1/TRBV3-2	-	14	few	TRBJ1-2	CASSQDHGFYGYTF	TGTGCCAGCAGCCAAGATCATGGCTTTTATGGCTACACCTTC
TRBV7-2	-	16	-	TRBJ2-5	CASSLGVVGNQETQYF	TGTGCCAGCAGCTTAGGTGTTGTTGGGAATCAAGAGACCCAGTACTTC
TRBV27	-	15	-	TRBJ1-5	CASSFQRVRNQPQHF	TGTGCCAGCAGTTTCCAAAGGGTCCGCAATCAGCCCCAGCATTTT
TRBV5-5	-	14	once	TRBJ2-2	CASSSVVGTGELFF	TGTGCCAGCAGCTCGGTGGTGGGAACCGGGGAGCTGTTTTTT
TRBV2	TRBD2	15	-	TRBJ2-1	CASSEWGGTHNEQFF	TGTGCCAGCAGTGAGTGGGGGGGGACTCACAATGAGCAGTTCTTC
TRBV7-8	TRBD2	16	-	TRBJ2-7	CASSLTPGLAPHEQYF	TGTGCCAGCAGCTTAACCCCGGGACTAGCTCCCCACGAGCAGTACTTC
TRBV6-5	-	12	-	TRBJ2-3	CASSFWADTQYF	TGTGCCAGCAGTTTTTGGGCAGATACGCAGTATTTT
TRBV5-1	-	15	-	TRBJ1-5	CASSLVSGSHQPQHF	TGCGCCAGCAGCTTGGTTTCAGGGTCTCATCAGCCCCAGCATTTT
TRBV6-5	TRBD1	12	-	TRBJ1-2	CASSYTGGGYTF	TGTGCCAGCAGTTATACAGGGGGAGGCTACACCTTC
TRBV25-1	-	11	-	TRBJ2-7	CASRDGYEQYF	TGTGCCAGCAGAGACGGGTACGAGCAGTACTTC
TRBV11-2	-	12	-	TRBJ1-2	CASSSSTRGYTF	TGTGCCAGCAGCTCGTCGACCCGCGGCTACACCTTC
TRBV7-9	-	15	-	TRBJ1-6	CASSFTLRLNSPLHF	TGTGCCAGCAGCTTCACGCTACGACTGAATTCACCCCTCCACTTT
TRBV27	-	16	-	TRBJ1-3	CASSLRGVASGNTIYF	TGTGCCAGCAGTTTAAGGGGTGTCGCCTCTGGAAACACCATATATTTT
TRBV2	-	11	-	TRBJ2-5	CASRAAETQYF	TGTGCCAGCAGGGCAGCAGAGACCCAGTACTTC
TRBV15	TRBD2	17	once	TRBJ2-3	CATSRASSGGITDTQYF	TGTGCCACCAGCAGAGCTTCCAGCGGGGGGATCACAGATACGCAGTATTTT
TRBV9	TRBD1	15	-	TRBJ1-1	CASSVGYRGWDEAFF	TGTGCCAGCAGCGTAGGGTACAGGGGATGGGATGAAGCTTTCTTT
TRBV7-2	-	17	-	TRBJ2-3	CASSQSLGSPSRDTQYF	TGTGCCAGCAGCCAGAGCCTAGGGTCCCCGAGCAGAGATACGCAGTATTTT
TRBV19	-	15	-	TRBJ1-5	CASSVQGAHNQPQHF	TGTGCCAGTAGCGTACAGGGAGCCCACAATCAGCCCCAGCATTTT
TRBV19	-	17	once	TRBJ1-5	CASSIEGGGWANQPQHF	TGTGCCAGTAGTATAGAAGGAGGGGGTTGGGCCAATCAGCCCCAGCATTTT
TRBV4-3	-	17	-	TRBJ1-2	CASSQALQVNSNYGYTF	TGCGCCAGCAGCCAAGCGCTACAGGTGAACAGTAACTATGGCTACACCTTC
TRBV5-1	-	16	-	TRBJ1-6	CASSLAGLSYNSPLHF	TGCGCCAGCAGCTTGGCAGGGCTCTCCTATAATTCACCCCTCCACTTT
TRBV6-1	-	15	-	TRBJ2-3	CASSEALLFSDTQYF	TGTGCCAGCAGTGAAGCGCTTCTATTCTCAGATACGCAGTATTTT
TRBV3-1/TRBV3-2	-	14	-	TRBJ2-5	CASSQELGKETQYF	TGTGCCAGCAGCCAAGAACTGGGGAAAGAGACCCAGTACTTC
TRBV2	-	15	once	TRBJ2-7	CASRETPGHHYEQYF	TGTGCCAGCAGGGAAACCCCCGGGCATCACTACGAGCAGTACTTC
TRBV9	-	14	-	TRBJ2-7	CASSVGELAYEQYF	TGTGCCAGCAGCGTAGGGGAATTGGCGTACGAGCAGTACTTC
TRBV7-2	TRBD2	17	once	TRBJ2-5	CASSLFKAGYDSETQYF	TGTGCCAGCAGCTTATTTAAAGCGGGGTACGATTCGGAGACCCAGTACTTC
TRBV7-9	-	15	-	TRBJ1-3	CASSFGPREGNTIYF	TGTGCCAGCAGCTTCGGCCCCAGGGAAGGAAACACCATATATTTT
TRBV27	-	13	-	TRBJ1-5	CASGRNGNQPQHF	TGTGCCAGCGGCCGGAACGGCAATCAGCCCCAGCATTTT
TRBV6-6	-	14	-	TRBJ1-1	CASSYSSGDTEAFF	TGTGCCAGCAGTTACTCTTCAGGGGACACTGAAGCTTTCTTT
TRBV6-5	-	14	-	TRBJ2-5	CASRAGTAQETQYF	TGTGCCAGCAGAGCCGGGACGGCCCAAGAGACCCAGTACTTC
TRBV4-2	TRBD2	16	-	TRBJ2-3	CASSQDTSGRTDTQYF	TGTGCCAGCAGCCAAGATACTAGCGGGAGAACAGATACGCAGTATTTT
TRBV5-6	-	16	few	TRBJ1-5	CASSLAGNKGNQPQHF	TGTGCCAGCAGCTTGGCAGGGAATAAGGGCAATCAGCCCCAGCATTTT
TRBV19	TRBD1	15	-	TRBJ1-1	CASRTEQGLNTEAFF	TGTGCCAGTAGAACCGAACAGGGGTTGAACACTGAAGCTTTCTTT
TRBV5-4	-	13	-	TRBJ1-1	CASSLGPDSEAFF	TGTGCCAGCAGCTTGGGACCCGACTCTGAAGCTTTCTTT
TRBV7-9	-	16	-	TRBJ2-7	CASSDEDGVLGYEQYF	TGTGCCAGCAGCGACGAGGATGGAGTGCTAGGATACGAGCAGTACTTC
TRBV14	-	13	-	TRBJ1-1	CASSQGWGDEAFF	TGTGCCAGCAGCCAAGGTTGGGGGGATGAAGCTTTCTTT
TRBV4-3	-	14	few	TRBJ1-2	CASSQTALVGGYTF	TGCGCCAGCAGCCAAACGGCTCTAGTTGGTGGCTACACCTTC
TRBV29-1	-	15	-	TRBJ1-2	CSSLGLGGRGYGYTF	TGCAGCTCACTTGGTTTGGGGGGGCGCGGGTATGGCTACACCTTC
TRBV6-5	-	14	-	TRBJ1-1	CASSLDRMNTEAFF	TGTGCCAGCAGTTTAGACAGAATGAACACTGAAGCTTTCTTT
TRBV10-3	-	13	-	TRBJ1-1	CAINGGWDTEAFF	TGTGCCATCAATGGGGGCTGGGACACTGAAGCTTTCTTT
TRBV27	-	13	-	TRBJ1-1	CASRVRGNTEAFF	TGTGCCAGCAGAGTACGGGGGAACACTGAAGCTTTCTTT
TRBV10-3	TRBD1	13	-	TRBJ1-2	CAISGTGENGYTF	TGTGCCATCTCAGGAACAGGGGAGAATGGCTACACCTTC
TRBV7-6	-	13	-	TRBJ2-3	CASSLILTDTQYF	TGTGCCAGCAGCTTAATCCTCACAGATACGCAGTATTTT
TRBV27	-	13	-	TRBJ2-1	CASSSRGGDEQFF	TGTGCCAGCAGCTCCAGGGGGGGCGATGAGCAGTTCTTC
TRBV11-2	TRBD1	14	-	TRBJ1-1	CASSLNRGPLEAFF	TGTGCCAGCAGCTTGAACAGGGGGCCCCTTGAAGCTTTCTTT
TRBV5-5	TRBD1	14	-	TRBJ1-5	CASSLDRAMRPQHF	TGTGCCAGCAGCTTAGACAGGGCCATGAGGCCCCAGCATTTT
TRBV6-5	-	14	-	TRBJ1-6	CATRAGFYNSPLHF	TGTGCCACCCGTGCAGGCTTTTATAATTCACCCCTCCACTTT
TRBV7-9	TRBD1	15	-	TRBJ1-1	CASSPRTGGNTEAFF	TGTGCCAGCAGCCCCAGGACAGGCGGGAACACTGAAGCTTTCTTT
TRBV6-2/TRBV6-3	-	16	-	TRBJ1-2	CASSYPRPSSSYGYTF	TGTGCCAGCAGTTACCCGAGACCCTCTTCCTCCTATGGCTACACCTTC
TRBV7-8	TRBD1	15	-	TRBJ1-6	CASSSGQGGDSPLHF	TGTGCCAGCAGCTCGGGACAGGGAGGGGATTCACCCCTCCACTTT
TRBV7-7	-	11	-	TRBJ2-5	CASGGGETQYF	TGTGCCAGCGGAGGGGGGGAGACCCAGTACTTC
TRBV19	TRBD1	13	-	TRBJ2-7	CASSMDRGGEQYF	TGTGCCAGTAGTATGGACAGGGGAGGCGAGCAGTACTTC
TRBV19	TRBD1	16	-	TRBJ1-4	CASRDRGLSSGEKLFF	TGTGCCAGTAGAGACAGGGGACTTTCCTCGGGTGAAAAACTGTTTTTT